This T cell receptor (beta chain) is drawn from a study of T cells in localized non-small cell lung cancer. Study findings and constraints: Uninvolved adjacent lung had more T cell clonality than any other tissue, topping tumor.

Trimming cost V 6 bases and J 7 bases; bases outside gene matches: 11. Germline CDR1 MNHGY, CDR2 SAAAGT. The CDR3 totals 14 residues. Of note for this clone: Antigen: not known.

Sequencing was performed with immunoSEQ multiplex PCR; in TCRdb, only in-frame clones are kept and a portion is missing. This sample has roughly 500 clones, with under 20% found just once. Each adjacent lung sample was taken at least 2 cm from the tumor margin and was free of atypia. V and J are TRBV6-8 and TRBJ1-2; 7 bases are a match to TRBD1. This sample comprised normal lung tissue next to the tumor, obtained before any cancer treatment. The source of this sequence is a male donor aged 60 or older with stage I lung adenocarcinoma. In DNA form, the CDR3 reads TGTGCCAGCAGGGCTTCCGGGACAGACCCTGGCTACACCTTC. Translation: CASRASGTDPGYTF.